The 14 T cell receptor beta chains listed next were all sequenced from one sample in a study of OX40 agonist ivuxolimab in advanced cancers. This table comes from immunoSEQ multiplex PCR, and its TCRdb copy is limited to in-frame clones, with some not included. Seen here are about 65,000 clones, about nine tenths observed once, and the top ten hold more than 1.5%. Source: CD4+ or CD8+ T cells sorted from blood, taken in a trial of the OX40 agonist ivuxolimab. These receptor sequences come from an adult with an advanced solid tumor such as melanoma, head and neck, liver or kidney cancer.

The chain recombines TRBV4-3 with TRBJ1-1; no clear D gene. The CDR3 is made up of 14 amino acids. Trimming pared 1 base from V and 5 bases from J, leaving 11 bases between. Germline assignment: CDR1 LGHNA and CDR2 YSLEER. Here the CDR3 DNA reads TGCGCCAGCAGCCAAGGGATTGTGGGGACTGAAGCTTTCTTT. It is translated as CASSQGIVGTEAFF.

The chain combines TRBV4-3 with TRBJ2-5; no definite D call. The V gene's germline CDR1 is LGHNA and CDR2 YSLEER. The CDR3 is 19 residues long. V dropped 3 bases and J dropped 2 bases, with 25 bases sitting between them. In DNA form, the CDR3 reads TGCGCCAGCAGCCAGGCCATAATAGGCGGCTACCAATTACAAGAGACCCAGTACTTC. Protein: CASSQAIIGGYQLQETQYF.

The chain couples TRBV19 to TRBJ2-7, with 8 bases identical to TRBD1. In germline, CDR1 is LNHDA, CDR2 SQIVND (reference sequence). V dropped 6 bases and J dropped 4; count of bases not matched to a gene: 11. The length of the CDR3 is 15 residues. CDR3 sequence reads: CASSTPGQDSYEQYF. DNA for the CDR3: TGTGCCAGTAGCACTCCGGGACAGGATTCATACGAGCAGTACTTC.

The chain joins TRBV11-2 to TRBJ1-1; D gene ambiguous. CDR1 and CDR2 (germline): SGHAT, FQNNGV. Trimming stripped 1 base from V and 4 bases from J, with 10 bases between. CDR3 length: 14 residues. The CDR3 protein is CASSLGGTSTEAFF. CDR3 DNA: TGTGCCAGCAGCTTAGGGGGTACGAGCACTGAAGCTTTCTTT.

This rearrangement joins TRBV30 to TRBJ2-1, with a tentative D call TRBD1 (5 bases). From germline, CDR1 is GTSNPN and CDR2 SVGIG (reference sequence). V shed 3 bases and J shed 0 bases, with 15 bases lying between them. This CDR3 spans 16 amino acids. The CDR3 loop is CAWRDSRSTSYNEQFF. CDR3 DNA sequence: TGTGCCTGGAGAGACAGCCGTAGTACCTCCTACAATGAGCAGTTCTTC.

The V and J genes are TRBV7-9 and TRBJ2-2; no clear D. V lost 2 bases, J lost 8 bases, and 9 bases lay in between. Germline CDR1 and CDR2: SEHNR and FQNEAQ (reference sequence). The CDR3 loop spans 13 amino acids. The CDR3: CASSLSIRGELFF. The CDR3 coding sequence is TGTGCCAGCAGCTTAAGTATCAGGGGGGAGCTGTTTTTT.

The rearrangement uses TRBV19 and TRBJ2-5, with a possible D match to TRBD2 (5 bases). V shed 10 bases and J shed 1 base, with 19 bases lying between them. CDR1 LNHDA and CDR2 SQIVND come from the germline V gene (reference sequence). This CDR3 has 15 residues. The CDR3 sequence: CATSGVSSPQETQYF. CDR3 sequence (DNA): TGTGCCACCTCCGGGGTCAGCTCCCCCCAAGAGACCCAGTACTTC.

This sequence joins TRBV9 and TRBJ2-1; weak D call: TRBD2 (6 bases). The CDR3 covers 13 residues. Trimming removed 0 bases at V and 9 bases at J, with 10 bases between. Per the germline V gene, CDR1 is SGDLS and CDR2 is YYNGEE. CDR3 sequence reads: CASSVDMGGEQFF. In DNA form, the CDR3 reads TGTGCCAGCAGCGTAGATATGGGAGGTGAGCAGTTCTTC.

The count of this clone is one. The V gene is TRBV5-6, the J gene TRBJ1-6, with D perhaps matching TRBD1 (5 bases). The germline V gene has CDR1 SGHDT and CDR2 YYEEEE. The CDR3 contains 17 residues. Trimming shortened V by 0 bases and J by 5 bases, and 15 bases separated the two germline ends. The CDR3 region is CASSLVSHGGDNSPLHF. CDR3 DNA: TGTGCCAGCAGCTTGGTTTCTCATGGGGGGGATAATTCACCCCTCCACTTT.

The chain carries TRBV4-3 and TRBJ2-1, with 8 bases aligning to TRBD2. CDR1 and CDR2 (germline): LGHNA, YSLEER. The J segment lost 7 bases and the V segment lost 0 bases, leaving 11 bases of the junction unmatched. This CDR3 has 17 amino acids. Here the CDR3 reads CASSQDLRGGRRNEQFF. CDR3 nucleotides: TGCGCCAGCAGCCAAGATCTTCGCGGGGGGAGAAGGAATGAGCAGTTCTTC.

The chain has TRBV10-3 and TRBJ1-1; no reliable D call. The CDR3 is made up of 13 amino acids. Trimming removed 3 bases at V and 0 bases at J, with 5 bases between. Germline-derived CDR1 and CDR2 are ENHRY and SYGVKD. Here the CDR3 reads CAISDLMNTEAFF. The CDR3 DNA reads TGTGCCATCAGTGATTTGATGAACACTGAAGCTTTCTTT.

The rearrangement joins TRBV6-5 to TRBJ1-4; TRBD1 might be the D (5 bases). The CDR3 totals 14 residues. Trimming left V 6 bases short and J 7 bases short, with 15 bases between. Per the germline V gene, CDR1 is MNHEY and CDR2 is SVGAGI. The CDR3 here is CASSQGFSGEKLFF. The CDR3 DNA follows: TGTGCCAGCAGCCAGGGTTTTTCGGGTGAAAAACTGTTTTTT.

V and J are TRBV21-1 and TRBJ1-1; the table calls TRBD1, which could not be checked here. TRBV21-1 is reported as a pseudogene. This CDR3 region has 14 residues. CDR3 nucleotides: TGTGCCAGCAGCACCCAGACAGGGGACACTGAAGCTTTCTTT. Its protein is CASSTQTGDTEAFF.

The chain employs TRBV19 and TRBJ2-1; D gene ambiguous. Trimming cost V 5 bases and J 8 bases, with 22 bases left between them. CDR3 length equals 16 residues. Germline V CDR1 and CDR2: LNHDA, SQIVND (reference sequence). The CDR3 DNA sequence: TGTGCCAGTAGTCCCGACTGGGGTGCCTTTTCCGATGAGCAGTTCTTC. Protein product: CASSPDWGAFSDEQFF.